The rows below give T cell receptor beta chains drawn from one sample of a study of blood T cells in healthy people across ages. Via MiXCR, TCRdb re-called the 5' RACE reads, giving one row per CDR3 protein. The sample lists hundreds of thousands of distinct CDR3 sequences; about 51% were seen once. The source material was blood. The receptor set was obtained from a woman aged 80 or over in good health. Both conserved end residues are part of each CDR3. A D gene is named only where the DNA matches it firmly. Not all rows give a size; the values are once, few, many and, for expanded clones, a class.

TRBV12-3/TRBV12-4,TRBJ1-2,TRBD1,few,CASSLNRGGSYTF,TGTGCCAGCAGTTTGAACAGGGGAGGGAGCTACACCTTC
TRBV3-1,TRBJ2-6,NA,few,CASSPAGRRSGANVLTF,TGTGCCAGTAGCCCCGCAGGGAGGCGATCTGGGGCCAACGTCCTGACTTTC
TRBV6-6,TRBJ2-5,NA,NA,CASSYSMWRGTKRTQYF,TGTGCCAGCAGTTACTCGATGTGGCGTGGGACAAAGAGGACCCAGTACTTC
TRBV20-1,TRBJ2-7,TRBD2,NA,CSARLRGGLDEQYF,TGCAGTGCTAGATTGCGGGGGGGCTTGGACGAGCAGTACTTC
TRBV28,TRBJ2-1,TRBD2,many,CASSSGAYNEQFF,TGTGCCAGCAGTAGCGGGGCCTACAATGAGCAGTTCTTC
TRBV7-2,TRBJ1-2,TRBD1,once,CASSRTGERGYTF,TGTGCCAGCAGCAGGACAGGGGAGCGGGGCTACACCTTC
TRBV20-1,TRBJ2-3,NA,NA,CSAHDFSAGTDTQYF,TGCAGTGCTCACGACTTTTCAGCTGGCACAGATACGCAGTATTTT
TRBV20-1,TRBJ2-3,NA,many,CSASLGPSTDTQYF,TGCAGTGCTAGTCTGGGGCCGAGCACAGATACGCAGTATTTT
TRBV20-1,TRBJ2-3,TRBD1,NA,CSAPTRTGGGDTQYF,TGCAGTGCTCCGACTCGGACAGGGGGTGGAGATACGCAGTATTTT
TRBV5-1,TRBJ2-1,NA,many,CASSQAAYNEQFF,TGCGCCAGCAGTCAGGCGGCCTACAATGAGCAGTTCTTC
TRBV4-2,TRBJ1-5,NA,NA,CASNQELWSSQPQHF,TGTGCCAGCAACCAAGAGCTTTGGTCGTCTCAGCCCCAGCATTTT
TRBV19,TRBJ1-3,TRBD1,NA,CASSKKRVGQGDGNTIYF,TGTGCCAGTAGTAAAAAGCGCGTCGGACAGGGCGATGGAAACACCATATATTTT
TRBV5-5,TRBJ2-1,TRBD1,NA,CASSLEPGQGYNEQFF,TGTGCCAGCAGCTTGGAACCGGGACAGGGGTACAATGAGCAGTTCTTC
TRBV29-1,TRBJ2-3,NA,many,CSVHLGRTDTQYF,TGCAGCGTGCACCTGGGGCGCACAGATACGCAGTATTTT
TRBV4-2,TRBJ2-3,NA,few,CASSQGSRGESDTQYF,TGTGCCAGCAGCCAAGGAAGTAGGGGAGAGTCAGATACGCAGTATTTT
TRBV12-3/TRBV12-4,TRBJ1-2,TRBD1,NA,CASSTGTEQRNGYTF,TGTGCCAGCAGTACCGGGACAGAACAGCGAAATGGCTACACCTTC
TRBV9,TRBJ1-4,NA,NA,CASSVGTWGEKLFF,TGTGCCAGCAGCGTCGGGACATGGGGCGAAAAACTGTTTTTT
TRBV20-1,TRBJ2-3,TRBD2,NA,CSAKSGGPSTDTQYF,TGCAGTGCTAAGAGCGGGGGGCCAAGCACAGATACGCAGTATTTT
TRBV5-1,TRBJ2-3,TRBD2,few,CASRGGTSTDTQYF,TGCGCCAGCCGGGGGGGGACTAGCACAGATACGCAGTATTTT
TRBV19,TRBJ1-5,NA,NA,CASSIVGGGNQPQHF,TGTGCCAGTAGTATAGTCGGCGGGGGAAATCAGCCCCAGCATTTT
TRBV7-8,TRBJ2-1,NA,many,CASSLEAQSSYNEQFF,TGTGCCAGCAGCTTAGAGGCTCAGAGCTCCTACAATGAGCAGTTCTTC
TRBV5-5,TRBJ2-7,TRBD1,NA,CASSLQGAYNEQYF,TGTGCCAGCAGCTTACAGGGGGCTTACAATGAGCAGTACTTC
TRBV7-2,TRBJ2-5,NA,NA,CASSAQFQETQYF,TGTGCCAGCAGCGCACAGTTCCAAGAGACCCAGTACTTC
TRBV6-6,TRBJ2-3,TRBD1,NA,CATRTGGTGDTQYF,TGTGCCACGCGGACAGGGGGCACGGGGGATACGCAGTATTTT
TRBV12-3/TRBV12-4,TRBJ2-7,NA,many,CASSRTWPFSYEQYF,TGTGCCAGCAGTCGGACATGGCCATTCTCCTACGAGCAGTACTTC
TRBV27,TRBJ2-5,TRBD2,NA,CPSSPSPAGQETQYF,TGTCCCAGCAGCCCCTCCCCAGCGGGGCAAGAGACCCAGTACTTC
TRBV5-1,TRBJ2-5,TRBD2,NA,CASSFASGSGETQYF,TGCGCCAGCAGCTTTGCTAGCGGGTCGGGGGAGACCCAGTACTTC
TRBV2,TRBJ2-7,NA,few,CASSEAAETYEQYF,TGTGCCAGCAGTGAAGCGGCAGAAACCTACGAGCAGTACTTC
TRBV25-1,TRBJ2-3,NA,NA,CASRKSRQPVDTQYF,TGTGCCAGCAGGAAGAGCAGGCAACCCGTCGATACGCAGTATTTT
TRBV7-9,TRBJ2-7,TRBD2,NA,CASSVSGRAVYEQYF,TGTGCCAGCAGCGTTAGCGGGAGGGCCGTCTACGAGCAGTACTTC
TRBV12-3/TRBV12-4,TRBJ2-7,NA,NA,CASSLSFLEQYF,TGTGCCAGCAGTTTATCCTTCCTCGAGCAGTACTTC
TRBV28,TRBJ2-7,TRBD1,once,CASTEEGQGAYEQYF,TGTGCCAGCACCGAAGAGGGACAGGGGGCATACGAGCAGTACTTC
TRBV4-3,TRBJ1-2,NA,NA,CASSQDTGVYGYTF,TGCGCCAGCAGCCAAGATACGGGGGTCTATGGCTACACCTTC